This T cell receptor beta chain stems from a study of blood T cells in healthy people across ages. After removal of 1 base from V and 6 bases from J, the junction contained 7 bases not matched to a gene. The CDR3 has 15 residues. In germline, CDR1 is MNHEY, CDR2 SMNVEV (reference sequence). Primers used in a second PCR of about 7 to 12 cycles were a sample-barcoded 5' primer and a J-beta primer mix. A single record per CDR3 protein comes from TCRdb applying MiXCR to the 5' RACE reads. The sample includes approximately 940,000 distinct CDR3 sequences, around 46% of them seen just once. This chain links TRBV27 with TRBJ2-7, with 9 bases that match TRBD1. Source material: blood. This TCR was sampled from a man aged 25-45 years in good health. The CDR3 is CASSLWTGVQGEQYF. CDR3 DNA sequence: TGTGCCAGCAGTTTATGGACAGGGGTTCAGGGCGAGCAGTACTTC.